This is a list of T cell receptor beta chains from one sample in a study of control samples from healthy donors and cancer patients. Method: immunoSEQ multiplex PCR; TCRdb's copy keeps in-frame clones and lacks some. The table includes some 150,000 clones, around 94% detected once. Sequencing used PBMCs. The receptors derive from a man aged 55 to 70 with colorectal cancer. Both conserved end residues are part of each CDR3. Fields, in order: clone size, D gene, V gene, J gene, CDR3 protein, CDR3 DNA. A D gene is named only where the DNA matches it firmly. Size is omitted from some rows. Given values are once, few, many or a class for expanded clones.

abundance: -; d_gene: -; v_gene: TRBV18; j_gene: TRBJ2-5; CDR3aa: CASSPARETQYF; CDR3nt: TGTGCCAGCTCACCCGCTCGGGAGACCCAGTACTTC
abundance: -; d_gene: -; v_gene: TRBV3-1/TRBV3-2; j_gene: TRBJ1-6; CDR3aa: CASTPRGGNSPLHF; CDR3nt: TGTGCCAGCACCCCACGGGGTGGGAATTCACCCCTCCACTTT
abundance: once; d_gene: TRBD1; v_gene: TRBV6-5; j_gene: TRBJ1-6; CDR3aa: CASSSQGGNSPLHF; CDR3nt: TGTGCCAGCAGTTCACAGGGGGGGAATTCACCCCTCCACTTT
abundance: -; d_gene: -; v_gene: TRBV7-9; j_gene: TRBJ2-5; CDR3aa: CASSPGGQLRGKTQYF; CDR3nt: TGTGCCAGCAGCCCGGGTGGACAACTCCGCGGGAAGACCCAGTACTTC
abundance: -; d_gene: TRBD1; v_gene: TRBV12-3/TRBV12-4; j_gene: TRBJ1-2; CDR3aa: CASAGQGAYGYTF; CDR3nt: TGTGCCAGCGCTGGGCAGGGGGCCTATGGCTACACCTTC
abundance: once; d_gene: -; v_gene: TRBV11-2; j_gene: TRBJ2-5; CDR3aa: CASRPTGPLETQYF; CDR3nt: TGTGCCAGCAGACCGACAGGTCCTCTGGAGACCCAGTACTTC
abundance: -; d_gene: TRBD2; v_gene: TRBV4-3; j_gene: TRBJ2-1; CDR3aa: CASSYSTSAEDNEQFF; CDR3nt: TGCGCCAGCTCTTACTCGACTAGCGCCGAAGACAATGAGCAGTTCTTC
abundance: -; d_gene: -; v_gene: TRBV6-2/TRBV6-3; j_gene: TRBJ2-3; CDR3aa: CASSRSGLKDTQYF; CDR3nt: TGTGCCAGCAGTCGATCCGGACTGAAGGATACGCAGTATTTT
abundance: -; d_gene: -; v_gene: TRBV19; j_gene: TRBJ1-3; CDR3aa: CASRIPGPGNTIYF; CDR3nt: TGTGCCAGTAGAATCCCCGGGCCCGGAAACACCATATATTTT
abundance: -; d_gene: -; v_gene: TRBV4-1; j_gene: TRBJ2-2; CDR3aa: CAGSQRARRGYTGELFF; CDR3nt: TGCGCCGGCAGCCAAAGGGCCCGACGCGGATATACCGGGGAGCTGTTTTTT
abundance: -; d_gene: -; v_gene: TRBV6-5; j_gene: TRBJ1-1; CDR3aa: CASSLFSTGPTKAFF; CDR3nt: TGTGCCAGCAGTTTATTTTCGACAGGTCCGACTAAAGCTTTCTTT
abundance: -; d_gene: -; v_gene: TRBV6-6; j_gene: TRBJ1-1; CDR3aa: CASIPRKNTEAFF; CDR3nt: TGTGCCAGCATTCCCCGTAAGAACACTGAAGCTTTCTTT
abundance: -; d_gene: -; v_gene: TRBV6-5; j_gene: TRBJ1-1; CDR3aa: CASSYSADWNTEAFF; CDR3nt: TGTGCCAGCAGTTACTCGGCGGATTGGAACACTGAAGCTTTCTTT
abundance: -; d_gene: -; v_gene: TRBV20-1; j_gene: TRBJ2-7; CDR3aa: CSASNYRVAHEQYF; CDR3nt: TGCAGTGCTAGTAACTACAGGGTTGCCCACGAGCAGTACTTC
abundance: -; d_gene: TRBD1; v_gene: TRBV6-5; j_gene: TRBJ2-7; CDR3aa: CASSSRDRAYEQYF; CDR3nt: TGTGCCAGCAGTTCCCGGGACAGGGCCTACGAGCAGTACTTC
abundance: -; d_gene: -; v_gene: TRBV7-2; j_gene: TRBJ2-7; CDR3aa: CASSLTAGASSYEQYF; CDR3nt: TGTGCCAGCAGCTTAACGGCGGGGGCTAGCTCCTACGAGCAGTACTTC
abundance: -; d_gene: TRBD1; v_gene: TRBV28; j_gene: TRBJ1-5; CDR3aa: CASRDPTGSNQPQHF; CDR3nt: TGTGCCAGCCGAGACCCGACAGGGAGCAATCAGCCCCAGCATTTT
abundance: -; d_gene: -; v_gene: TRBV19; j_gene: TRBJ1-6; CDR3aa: CASSPLLFNSPLHF; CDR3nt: TGTGCCAGTAGCCCTTTATTGTTCAATTCACCCCTCCACTTT
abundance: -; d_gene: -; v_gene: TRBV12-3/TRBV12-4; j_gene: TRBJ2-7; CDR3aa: CASSFGLYYEQYF; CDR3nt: TGTGCCAGCAGTTTTGGCTTGTACTACGAGCAGTACTTC
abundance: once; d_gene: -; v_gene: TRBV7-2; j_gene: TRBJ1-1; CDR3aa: CASSLAQMNTEAFF; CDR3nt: TGTGCCAGCAGCTTAGCCCAGATGAACACTGAAGCTTTCTTT
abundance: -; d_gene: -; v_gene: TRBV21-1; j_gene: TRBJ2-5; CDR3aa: CASSSSGEETQYF; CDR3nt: TGTGCCAGCAGCAGCAGCGGGGAAGAGACCCAGTACTTC
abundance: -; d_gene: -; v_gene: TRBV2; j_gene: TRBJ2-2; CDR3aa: CASIRGANTGELFF; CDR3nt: TGTGCCAGCATTCGAGGGGCGAACACCGGGGAGCTGTTTTTT
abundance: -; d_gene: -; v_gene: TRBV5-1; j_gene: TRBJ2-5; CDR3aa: CASSRQQETQYF; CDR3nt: TGCGCCAGCAGCCGACAGCAAGAGACCCAGTACTTC
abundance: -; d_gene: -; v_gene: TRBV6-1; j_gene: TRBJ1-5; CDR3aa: CASSEMTDSNQPQHF; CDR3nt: TGTGCCAGCAGTGAAATGACGGATAGCAATCAGCCCCAGCATTTT
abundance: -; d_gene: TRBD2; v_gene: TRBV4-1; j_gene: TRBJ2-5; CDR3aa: CASSQEGLAGANEETQYF; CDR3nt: TGCGCCAGCAGCCAAGAGGGCCTAGCGGGGGCTAATGAAGAGACCCAGTACTTC
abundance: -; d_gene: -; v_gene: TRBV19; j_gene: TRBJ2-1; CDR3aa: CASSIDRDNEQFF; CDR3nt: TGTGCCAGTAGTATAGATAGGGACAATGAGCAGTTCTTC
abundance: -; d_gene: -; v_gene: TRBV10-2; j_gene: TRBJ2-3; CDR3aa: CASSETRDTQYF; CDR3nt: TGCGCCAGCAGTGAGACCAGAGATACGCAGTATTTT
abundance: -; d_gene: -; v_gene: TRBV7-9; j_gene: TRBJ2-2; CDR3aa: CASSLGRNTGELFF; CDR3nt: TGTGCCAGCAGCTTGGGACGCAACACCGGGGAGCTGTTTTTT
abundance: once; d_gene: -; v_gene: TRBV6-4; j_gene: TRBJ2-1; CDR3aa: CASSEGTSSEQFF; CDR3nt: TGTGCCAGCAGTGAAGGGACTTCCTCTGAGCAGTTCTTC
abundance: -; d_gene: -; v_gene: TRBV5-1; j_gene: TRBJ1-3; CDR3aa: CASSLGTVSSGNTIYF; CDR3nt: TGCGCCAGCAGCCTAGGGACGGTTAGCTCTGGAAACACCATATATTTT
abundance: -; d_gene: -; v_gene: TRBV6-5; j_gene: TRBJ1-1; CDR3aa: CASSYSGAQEAFF; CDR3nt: TGTGCCAGCAGTTACAGTGGGGCCCAGGAGGCTTTCTTT
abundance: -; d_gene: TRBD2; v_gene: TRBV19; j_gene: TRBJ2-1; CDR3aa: CASSTGLGDYNEQFF; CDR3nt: TGTGCCAGTAGTACCGGACTAGGCGACTACAATGAGCAGTTCTTC
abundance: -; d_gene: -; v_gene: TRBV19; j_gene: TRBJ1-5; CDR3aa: CASSVGNQPQHF; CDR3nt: TGTGCCAGTAGTGTCGGGAATCAGCCCCAGCATTTT
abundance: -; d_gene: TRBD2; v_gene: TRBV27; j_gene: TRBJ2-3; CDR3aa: CACAGGAVDTQYF; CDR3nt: TGTGCCTGCGCGGGAGGGGCAGTAGATACGCAGTATTTT
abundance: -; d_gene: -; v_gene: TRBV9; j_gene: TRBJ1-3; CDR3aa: CASSVSGTPGGNTIYF; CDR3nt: TGTGCCAGCAGCGTGTCCGGGACCCCGGGAGGAAACACCATATATTTT
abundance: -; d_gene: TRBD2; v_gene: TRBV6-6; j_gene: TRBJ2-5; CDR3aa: CASSPMGGRQETQYF; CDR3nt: TGTGCCAGCAGTCCCATGGGGGGGAGACAAGAGACCCAGTACTTC
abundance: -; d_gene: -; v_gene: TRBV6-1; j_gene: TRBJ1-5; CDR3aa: CASSELGGMAQPQHF; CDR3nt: TGTGCCAGCAGTGAATTGGGGGGGATGGCTCAGCCCCAGCATTTT
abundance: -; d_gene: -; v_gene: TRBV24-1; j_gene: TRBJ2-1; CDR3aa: CATSAFAGNEQFF; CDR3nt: TGTGCCACCAGTGCCTTCGCAGGGAATGAGCAGTTCTTC
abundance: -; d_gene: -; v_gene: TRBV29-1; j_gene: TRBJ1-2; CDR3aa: CSVAQLLENYGYTF; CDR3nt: TGCAGCGTTGCTCAGCTACTGGAGAACTATGGCTACACCTTC
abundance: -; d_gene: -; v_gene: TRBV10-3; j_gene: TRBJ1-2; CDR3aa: CAISLGEGWYGYTF; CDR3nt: TGTGCCATCAGTCTCGGGGAGGGGTGGTATGGCTACACCTTC
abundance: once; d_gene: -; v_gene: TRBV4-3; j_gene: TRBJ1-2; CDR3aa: CASSQDGAGNGYTF; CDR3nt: TGCGCCAGCAGCCAAGACGGGGCCGGTAATGGCTACACCTTC
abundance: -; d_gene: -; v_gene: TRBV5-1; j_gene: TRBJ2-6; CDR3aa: CASSNTGAGANVLTF; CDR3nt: TGCGCCAGCAGCAACACGGGCGCTGGGGCCAACGTCCTGACTTTC
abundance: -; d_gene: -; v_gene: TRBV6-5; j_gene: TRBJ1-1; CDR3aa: CASSYPKDLNTEAFF; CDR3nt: TGTGCCAGCAGCTACCCGAAGGACTTGAACACTGAAGCTTTCTTT
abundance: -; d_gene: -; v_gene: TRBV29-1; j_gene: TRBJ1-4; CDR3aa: CSVGGWDEKLFF; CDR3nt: TGCAGCGTAGGGGGTTGGGATGAAAAACTGTTTTTT
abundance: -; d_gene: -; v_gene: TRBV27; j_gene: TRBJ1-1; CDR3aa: CASTDRMNTEAFF; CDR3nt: TGTGCCAGCACCGATCGTATGAACACTGAAGCTTTCTTT
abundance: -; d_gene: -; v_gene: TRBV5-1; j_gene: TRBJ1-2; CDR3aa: CASSLVAGTHGYTF; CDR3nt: TGCGCCAGCAGCTTGGTCGCAGGGACCCATGGCTACACCTTC
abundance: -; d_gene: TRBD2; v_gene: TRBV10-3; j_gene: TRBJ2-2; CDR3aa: CAISLAGGLANTGELFF; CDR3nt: TGTGCCATCAGTTTAGCGGGGGGCCTCGCGAACACCGGGGAGCTGTTTTTT